The 23 T cell receptor beta chains listed next were all sequenced from one sample in a study of OX40 agonist ivuxolimab in advanced cancers. Produced via immunoSEQ multiplex PCR; TCRdb's table is partial and in-frame only. The sample yields about 61,000 clones, around 89% seen once. The sequenced sample was CD4+ or CD8+ T cells sorted from blood, obtained in a trial of the OX40 agonist ivuxolimab. These receptors all stem from an adult with an advanced solid tumor such as melanoma, head and neck, liver or kidney cancer.

The DNA for the CDR3 is TGTGCCAGCAGCCCCGGGGACGGGGTGACCACTGAAGCTTTCTTT. This codes for CASSPGDGVTTEAFF. V and J are TRBV11-3 and TRBJ1-1, with a weak D call TRBD1 (5 bases). Germline V gene sequence: CDR1 SGHNT, CDR2 YENEEA. Trimming removed 5 bases at V and 4 bases at J, with 17 bases between. The CDR3 covers 15 residues.

V usage is TRBV10-3 and J usage is TRBJ2-5; D gene unclear. The CDR3 runs to 13 residues. The ends were cut back, 2 bases at V and 3 bases at J, with 7 bases in the middle. The germline V gene has CDR1 ENHRY and CDR2 SYGVKD. The CDR3 protein is CAISEAAKETQYF. DNA of the CDR3: TGTGCCATCAGTGAGGCAGCGAAAGAGACCCAGTACTTC.

The chain recombines TRBV18 with TRBJ2-7; TRBD1 matches at 8 bases. CDR3 size: 14 residues. The V and J ends lost 2 bases and 0 bases, in that order; junction bases with no gene match: 0. Germline V gene data show CDR1 as KGHSH and CDR2 as LQKENI. CDR3 DNA: TGTGCCAGCTCACCAGACAGGGGCTCCTACGAGCAGTACTTC. Encoded protein: CASSPDRGSYEQYF.

This clone was seen once. The rearrangement joins TRBV5-1 to TRBJ2-7; weak D call: TRBD2 (5 bases). Trimming took 4 bases from V and 4 from J, leaving 12 bases between them. CDR1 SGHRS and CDR2 YFSETQ come from the germline V gene. CDR3 length: 13 residues. CDR3 DNA sequence: TGCGCCAGCAGCCCGCGGGTAGAGTACGAGCAGTACTTC. Its protein product is CASSPRVEYEQYF.

This clone is a singleton in its sample. The chain recombines TRBV10-1 with TRBJ2-2; D is perhaps TRBD1 (5 bases). V lost 8 bases and J lost 6, with 13 bases in between. The CDR3 runs to 13 residues. Per germline, CDR1 WNHNN and CDR2 SYGVQD (reference sequence). CDR3 DNA sequence: TGCGCCAGCTCCCCAGCAGGGTCCGGGGAGCTGTTTTTT. It translates to CASSPAGSGELFF.

The chain links TRBV7-2 to TRBJ2-7; D may be TRBD1 or TRBD2 (5 bases each). Germline V gene sequence: CDR1 SGHTA, CDR2 FQGNSA. The V gene lost 4 bases and the J gene lost 5 bases, with 18 bases spanning the gap. The CDR3 contains 15 residues. DNA for the CDR3: TGTGCCAGCAGCTCCCAGGGCTCCGCCGGGGACGAGCAGTACTTC. Translation: CASSSQGSAGDEQYF.

This clone appeared a single time. The rearrangement joins TRBV7-2 to TRBJ1-2, with a weak D call TRBD1 (5 bases). Per germline, CDR1 SGHTA and CDR2 FQGNSA. This CDR3 contains 17 residues. V was trimmed by 1 base and J by 4 bases, leaving 19 bases between them. The CDR3 here is CASSLERSGRGLYGYTF. The CDR3 DNA is TGTGCCAGCAGCTTAGAACGATCGGGACGGGGCCTCTATGGCTACACCTTC. Based on the CDR3 plus reference TRBV7-2 and TRBJ1-2, the full variable domain is GAGVSQSPSNKVTEKGKDVELRCDPISGHTALYWYRQSLGQGLEFLIYFQGNSAPDKSGLPSDRFSAERTGGSVSTLTIQRTQQEDSAVYLCASSLERSGRGLYGYTFGSGTRLTVV.

The V call is TRBV27, the J call TRBJ1-2; no definite D call. Trimming cost V 1 base and J 2 bases, with 11 bases left between them. CDR1 is MNHEY, CDR2 SMNVEV, per germline (reference sequence). The CDR3 runs 15 residues. Here the CDR3 DNA reads TGTGCCAGCAGTTTATTACCGTCAGAGAACTATGGCTACACCTTC. It translates to CASSLLPSENYGYTF.

V is TRBV30 and J is TRBJ1-1; 7 nucleotides line up with TRBD1. The germline V gene encodes CDR1 GTSNPN and CDR2 SVGIG (reference sequence). CDR3 length equals 14 residues. After removal of 2 bases from V and 2 bases from J, the junction contained 5 bases not matched to a gene. This chain's CDR3 is CAWSFGQVNTEAFF. CDR3 DNA sequence: TGTGCCTGGAGTTTCGGACAGGTTAACACTGAAGCTTTCTTT.

The rearrangement uses TRBV9 and TRBJ2-5; 12 bases are shared with TRBD2. Trimming took 6 bases from V and 2 from J; bases not matched to a gene: 5. The length of the CDR3 is 15 residues. Germline-derived CDR1 and CDR2 are SGDLS and YYNGEE. The CDR3 is CASTQTSGGQETQYF. CDR3 nucleotides: TGTGCCAGCACCCAGACTAGCGGGGGACAAGAGACCCAGTACTTC.

The chain links TRBV5-6 to TRBJ2-1; 10 bases match TRBD1. There are 16 residues in the CDR3. Germline V gives CDR1 SGHDT, CDR2 YYEEEE. The J segment lost 6 bases and the V segment lost 4 bases, leaving 10 bases of the junction unmatched. This chain's CDR3 is CASSRRDRGGFNEQFF. In nucleotides, the CDR3 is TGTGCCAGCAGCCGCCGGGACAGGGGCGGTTTCAATGAGCAGTTCTTC.

J is TRBJ2-5 and V is TRBV9; TRBD1 is a possible D gene (6 bases). This CDR3 contains 14 residues. Germline V gene lookup returns CDR1 SGDLS and CDR2 YYNGEE. The V end lost 0 bases, the J end lost 4 bases, and 10 bases lay between the germline ends. CDR3 loop: CASSVDQGRETQYF. In nucleotides, the CDR3 is TGTGCCAGCAGCGTAGACCAGGGGAGAGAGACCCAGTACTTC.

The gene calls are TRBV9 and TRBJ2-2; 13 bases match TRBD2. CDR3 size: 16 residues. Unmatched junction bases numbered 4, after V lost 3 bases and J lost 5 bases. The germline CDR1 and CDR2 sequences are SGDLS and YYNGEE. CDR3 nucleotides: TGTGCCAGCAGCGGGACACTAGCGGGAGGGACCGGGGAGCTGTTTTTT. This translates into CASSGTLAGGTGELFF.

The genes are TRBV28 and TRBJ1-5, with 8 bases that match TRBD1. Trimming removed 5 bases from V and 5 bases from J; junction bases left unmatched: 8. The CDR3 runs to 15 residues. Per germline, CDR1 MDHEN and CDR2 SYDVKM. The CDR3 here is CASSPRQGAYQPQHF. CDR3 sequence (DNA): TGTGCCAGCAGTCCCCGGCAGGGGGCATATCAGCCCCAGCATTTT.

This clone was detected only a few times. The chain recombines TRBV5-1 with TRBJ1-3; TRBD1 might be the D (6 bases). CDR3 size: 15 residues. Germline assignment: CDR1 SGHRS and CDR2 YFSETQ. V was trimmed by 5 bases and J by 2 bases, leaving 14 bases between them. This chain's CDR3 is CASRPADRTGNTIYF. The CDR3 nucleotides read TGCGCCAGCAGACCAGCCGACAGGACTGGAAACACCATATATTTT.

The V call is TRBV7-9, the J call TRBJ1-6; D not resolved. The CDR3 is 15 amino acids. Germline CDR1 reads SEHNR; CDR2 reads FQNEAQ (reference sequence). V was trimmed by 1 base and J by 0 bases, leaving 4 bases between them. CDR3 region: CASSLEVSYNSPLHF. The CDR3 region has the DNA TGTGCCAGCAGCTTAGAGGTCTCCTATAATTCACCCCTCCACTTT.

Only a few counts were recorded for this clone. The V and J genes are TRBV6-5 and TRBJ1-2; D gene ambiguous. The CDR3 has 13 residues. V lost 6 bases and J 4 bases, leaving 12 bases between the germline ends. Germline CDR1 is MNHEY and CDR2 is SVGAGI. CDR3 protein: CASRPQAAYGYTF. Here the CDR3 DNA reads TGTGCCAGCAGACCTCAGGCTGCCTATGGCTACACCTTC.

J is TRBJ1-2 and V is TRBV19; possible D gene TRBD1, 6 bases. The ends were cut back, 5 bases at V and 5 bases at J, with 18 bases in the middle. The CDR3 covers 15 residues. Looked up from germline, CDR1 is LNHDA and CDR2 is SQIVND (reference sequence). The CDR3 nucleotides are TGTGCCAGTAGTTCTTATCGACAGGCAGCTTATGGCTACACCTTC. Protein: CASSSYRQAAYGYTF.

The chain has TRBV19 and TRBJ2-3; D is ambiguous. Germline V gives CDR1 LNHDA, CDR2 SQIVND (reference sequence). There are 10 residues in the CDR3. The V gene lost 10 bases and the J gene lost 3 bases, with 5 bases spanning the gap. CDR3 sequence reads: CATRTDTQYF. The CDR3 coding sequence is TGTGCCACTCGTACAGATACGCAGTATTTT. Drawing the rest from reference TRBV19 and TRBJ2-3, the complete variable domain is DGGITQSPKYLFRKEGQNVTLSCEQNLNHDAMYWYRQDPGQGLRLIYYSQIVNDFQKGDIAEGYSVSREKKESFPLTVTSAQKNPTAFYLCATRTDTQYFGPGTRLTVL.

CDR3 residues: CASSEGGASYNEQFF. The CDR3 nucleotides read TGTGCCAGCAGCGAGGGCGGGGCTTCCTACAATGAGCAGTTCTTC. The chain employs TRBV9 and TRBJ2-1, with D possibly TRBD2 on 6 matching bases. The V end was cut by 3 bases, the J end by 1 base, with 11 bases between. Germline V gene sequence: CDR1 SGDLS, CDR2 YYNGEE. The CDR3 length is 15 residues.

The V gene is TRBV6-5, the J gene TRBJ2-1; 9 bases are shared with TRBD1. Germline CDR1 MNHEY, CDR2 SVGAGI. With 7 bases clipped from V and 5 bases from J, the junction kept 9 bases outside the gene matches. The CDR3 sequence is 15 residues long. The CDR3 DNA reads TGTGCCAGCAAATGGCTGGACAGGGGAGACAATGAGCAGTTCTTC. Its translation: CASKWLDRGDNEQFF.

In this sample, this clone turned up once. V usage is TRBV7-8 and J usage is TRBJ1-1; the D gene is possibly TRBD1 (6 bases). The CDR3 consists of 14 residues. V gave up 3 bases and J gave up 11 bases, with 19 bases separating them. Germline lookup yields CDR1 SGHVS and CDR2 FQNEAQ. CDR3 sequence (DNA): TGTGCCAGCAGCTTGGTAAGACAGGCGTCGGTTGCTTTCTTT. This codes for CASSLVRQASVAFF.

The chain links TRBV4-1 to TRBJ2-6, with TRBD2 matching over 7 bases. Per germline, CDR1 MGHRA and CDR2 YSYEKL. V shed 0 bases, J shed 0 bases, and the junction held 8 bases outside the gene matches. The CDR3 length is 19 residues. CDR3 loop: CASSQDGGGRASGANVLTF. CDR3 DNA: TGCGCCAGCAGCCAAGATGGGGGGGGACGGGCCTCTGGGGCCAACGTCCTGACTTTC.